Listed below are T cell receptor beta chains from one sample, sequenced in a study of T-cell memory formation after mild COVID-19. TCRdb reprocessed the 5' RACE reads with MiXCR, giving one entry per CDR3 protein. This table has approximately 89,000 distinct CDR3 sequences, roughly 23% appearing once. Input material: PBMCs or a T cell subset sorted from them (not recorded which). These receptors were obtained from a man aged 18 to 29 who had mild COVID-19 (a few samples of this study predate the infection). Cell type and time point are not known. Each CDR3 is given with its conserved first and last residue. A D gene is named only where the DNA matches it firmly. Not every row has a clone size; where given, it reads once, few, many or a size class.

TRBJ2-7,TRBV6-5,NA,NA,CASSYAGTPEQYF,TGTGCCAGCAGTTACGCCGGGACGCCTGAGCAGTACTTC
TRBJ2-2,TRBV7-6,NA,few,CASRETNTGELFF,TGTGCCAGCAGGGAGACGAACACCGGGGAGCTGTTTTTT
TRBJ2-3,TRBV29-1,NA,few,CSVPRPGSTDTQYF,TGCAGCGTCCCCCGCCCGGGCAGCACAGATACGCAGTATTTT
TRBJ1-3,TRBV12-3/TRBV12-4,NA,NA,CAISVWTGNTIYF,TGTGCCATCTCCGTGTGGACTGGAAACACCATATATTTT
TRBJ2-3,TRBV4-1,NA,few,CASSQEAGSSTDTQYF,TGCGCCAGCAGCCAAGAAGCAGGTTCTAGCACAGATACGCAGTATTTT
TRBJ2-3,TRBV30,NA,few,CAWSVLSLTDTQYF,TGTGCCTGGAGTGTTCTGAGCCTCACAGATACGCAGTATTTT
TRBJ2-5,TRBV7-9,NA,few,CASSPGTWETQYF,TGTGCCAGCAGCCCGGGGACCTGGGAGACCCAGTACTTC
TRBJ2-1,TRBV7-2,NA,NA,CASSPAINEQFF,TGTGCCAGCAGCCCCGCTATCAATGAGCAGTTCTTC
TRBJ2-4,TRBV27,NA,NA,CASSSLLAKNIQYF,TGTGCCAGCAGCTCCCTTCTAGCCAAAAACATTCAGTACTTC
TRBJ2-5,TRBV4-2,TRBD1,few,CASSQYRDRETQYF,TGTGCCAGCAGCCAATATCGGGACAGAGAGACCCAGTACTTC
TRBJ2-7,TRBV6-5,NA,few,CASSWGISYEQYF,TGTGCCAGCAGCTGGGGCATCTCCTACGAGCAGTACTTC
TRBJ2-5,TRBV5-4,TRBD1,few,CASSSLGQGEETQYF,TGTGCCAGCTCTAGTCTGGGACAGGGCGAGGAGACCCAGTACTTC
TRBJ2-7,TRBV4-3,NA,NA,CASSQFAGSYEQYF,TGCGCCAGCAGCCAATTCGCGGGCTCCTACGAGCAGTACTTC
TRBJ2-7,TRBV29-1,NA,NA,CSVGSAYEQYF,TGCAGCGTTGGGTCAGCCTACGAGCAGTACTTC
TRBJ2-3,TRBV20-1,TRBD2,NA,CSARTSGDTQYF,TGCAGTGCTCGGACTAGCGGAGATACGCAGTATTTT
TRBJ1-2,TRBV12-3/TRBV12-4,TRBD1,NA,CASSSPGQGGYTF,TGTGCCAGCAGTTCTCCTGGACAGGGCGGCTACACCTTC
TRBJ2-5,TRBV7-9,NA,NA,CASSTPGQQETQYF,TGTGCCAGCAGCACGCCGGGGCAACAAGAGACCCAGTACTTC
TRBJ1-1,TRBV4-1,NA,few,CASSQVRENTEAFF,TGCGCCAGCAGCCAAGTAAGGGAGAACACTGAAGCTTTCTTT
TRBJ2-1,TRBV11-2,NA,NA,CASGASYNEQFF,TGTGCCAGCGGAGCTAGTTACAATGAGCAGTTCTTC
TRBJ2-1,TRBV6-2/TRBV6-3,NA,few,CASSYGVLDEQFF,TGTGCCAGCAGTTACGGGGTGTTGGATGAGCAGTTCTTC
TRBJ1-3,TRBV6-5,NA,NA,CASSRDLGVIDPDTIYF,TGTGCCAGCAGCCGTGACCTAGGGGTTATCGATCCGGACACCATATATTTT
TRBJ2-2,TRBV6-2/TRBV6-3,TRBD2,few,CASSLTSGGPTGELFF,TGTGCCAGCAGTTTAACCAGCGGGGGGCCCACCGGGGAGCTGTTTTTT
TRBJ2-5,TRBV7-8,TRBD2,few,CASSPTAGGLETQYF,TGTGCCAGCAGCCCCACGGCGGGGGGGCTGGAGACCCAGTACTTC
TRBJ1-3,TRBV20-1,NA,NA,CSLPGTGNTIYF,TGCAGCCTGCCAGGGACCGGAAACACCATATATTTT
TRBJ1-6,TRBV12-3/TRBV12-4,NA,NA,CASSLGNSPLHF,TGTGCCAGCAGTTTAGGGAATTCACCCCTCCACTTT
TRBJ1-5,TRBV12-3/TRBV12-4,NA,NA,CASSQRRGAKYSNQPQHF,TGTGCCAGCAGTCAGAGACGGGGGGCTAAATATAGCAATCAGCCCCAGCATTTT
TRBJ2-7,TRBV20-1,NA,few,CSATTSFSSSYEQYF,TGCAGTGCTACAACAAGTTTCTCTAGCTCCTACGAGCAGTACTTC
TRBJ2-1,TRBV27,NA,many,CASGIGTYYNEQFF,TGTGCCAGCGGAATCGGGACGTACTACAATGAGCAGTTCTTC
TRBJ1-6,TRBV5-6,NA,NA,CASSLGLWNSPLHF,TGTGCCAGCAGCTTGGGGTTGTGGAATTCACCCCTCCACTTT
TRBJ1-1,TRBV3-1,NA,many,CASSHPAWNTEAFF,TGTGCCAGCAGCCACCCCGCATGGAACACTGAAGCTTTCTTT
TRBJ2-3,TRBV4-1,TRBD2,few,CASSRTPGGGDTQYF,TGCGCCAGCAGCCGTACCCCGGGGGGGGGAGATACGCAGTATTTT
TRBJ1-4,TRBV20-1,NA,NA,CSVERDFLATNEKLFF,TGCAGCGTGGAACGGGACTTTCTAGCCACTAATGAAAAACTGTTTTTT
TRBJ2-1,TRBV7-9,TRBD2,NA,CASSLVGLAVIYEQFF,TGTGCCAGCAGCTTGGTCGGGCTAGCGGTTATCTATGAGCAGTTCTTC
TRBJ1-5,TRBV4-1,NA,NA,CASSESGSNQPQHF,TGCGCCAGCAGCGAATCGGGGTCCAATCAGCCCCAGCATTTT
TRBJ2-3,TRBV7-9,NA,NA,CASSPRVRQVRENTDTQYF,TGTGCCAGCAGCCCCAGGGTCAGACAGGTTCGAGAGAACACAGATACGCAGTATTTT
TRBJ2-1,TRBV27,TRBD2,many,CASSAGTSGETPYNEQFF,TGTGCCAGCAGTGCTGGGACTAGCGGGGAGACACCCTACAATGAGCAGTTCTTC
TRBJ2-1,TRBV20-1,TRBD1,few,CSARDRGLYNEQFF,TGCAGTGCTCGGGACAGGGGGCTATACAATGAGCAGTTCTTC
TRBJ1-1,TRBV10-3,NA,NA,CAISEWIGLNTEAFF,TGTGCCATCAGTGAGTGGATAGGCCTGAACACTGAAGCTTTCTTT
TRBJ1-1,TRBV28,NA,many,CASSETLSGNTEAFF,TGTGCCAGCAGTGAGACGTTATCGGGGAACACTGAAGCTTTCTTT
TRBJ1-1,TRBV29-1,TRBD1,NA,CSVAGGENTEAFF,TGCAGCGTGGCAGGGGGCGAGAACACTGAAGCTTTCTTT
TRBJ2-7,TRBV13,NA,NA,CASSWTRGRREQYF,TGTGCCAGCAGCTGGACTCGAGGGCGGCGGGAGCAGTACTTC
TRBJ2-1,TRBV6-5,NA,few,CASSNRQDNEQFF,TGTGCCAGCAGTAATCGACAAGACAATGAGCAGTTCTTC
TRBJ1-5,TRBV29-1,NA,NA,CSVGARVDQPQHF,TGCAGCGTTGGTGCCCGGGTGGATCAGCCCCAGCATTTT
TRBJ2-6,TRBV4-1,NA,NA,CASSQVEQAAGANVLTF,TGCGCCAGCAGCCAGGTGGAACAGGCAGCTGGGGCCAACGTCCTGACTTTC
TRBJ2-1,TRBV29-1,NA,NA,CSVEWGSSSYNEQFF,TGCAGCGTTGAGTGGGGCAGCAGCTCCTACAATGAGCAGTTCTTC